This T cell receptor (beta chain) emerged from a study of identical twins (dated by TCRdb to the mid-2010s). Background for the entire study: TCR alpha and beta repertoires from monozygotic twins, unrelated adults of various ages and cord blood were deep-sequenced to test whether fetal clonotypes persist. To rule out contamination, the twin experiments were replicated at different times with different library preparation protocols. General study outcomes and caveats: Recombination models systematically underestimated out-of-frame TCR alpha sharing in monozygotic twins but agreed with sharing between unrelated individuals. Because the same donors could not be followed over many years, the conclusions relied on cross-sectional statistical analysis. The excess sharing between twins in beta out-of-frame sequences was weaker because fewer shared sequences reduced the signal-to-noise ratio. Zero-insertion analyses could be partly confounded by invariant T cells such as MAIT and iNKT, though diverse VJ usage argued against such confounding for most clonotypes. Fewer insertions were carried by abundant cord blood beta clonotypes; a weaker similar trend was observed in young adult naive repertoires, while no such trend was observed in memory repertoires. Out-of-frame TCR alpha sequences shared between twins showed an excess of low generation-probability sequences compared with coincidental sharing between unrelated individuals.

All donors were healthy Caucasians. The twin cohort consisted of three pairs of female monozygotic twins, all aged roughly 18 to 30 years. Peripheral blood mononuclear cells were the source from which RNA for the TCR libraries was isolated. This clonotype was seen at least ten times. The target of this receptor is not known. Within one base of it there is no much larger clone, and no base qualities were kept. The library was built by means of 5' RACE. TCRdb records Illumina HiSeq 2000 as the sequencer. A universal primer binding site was added through template switching, and the final cDNA carried a unique molecular identifier so that TCR cDNA molecules could be counted accurately. Specific primers in the conserved constant-segment region were used to synthesize first-strand cDNA for the TCR alpha and beta chains. To control for contamination, each cDNA library was double barcoded with a SMART-Mk sample barcode plus Illumina barcodes. TruSeq adapter sequences, together with Illumina sample barcodes, were added in two successive PCR steps. The Illumina HiSeq platform was used with custom primers to sequence TCR alpha and beta cDNA libraries. The original methods were these. MiGEC was used to process raw reads and extract unique molecular identifiers, and MiXCR was used to find CDR3 positions. Recombination models were inferred per individual with the repgenHMM and IGoR tools using an EM algorithm. Shared clonotype analysis was performed with the tcR package in R, normalizing sharing by the product of cloneset sizes. To study raw recombination free of thymic and clonal selection effects, out-of-frame nonproductive sequences were analyzed. TCRdb itself trimmed the public reads at Q25 with fastp, ran MiXCR and retained productive beta chains. One record per CDR3 amino acid sequence lists the most common genes and DNA. The V and J calls, along with clone size, are taken from TCRdb and not from the paper's own processing. This sample lists some 590,000 distinct CDR3 sequences; 9.6% were detected once. Under 3.5% of the sample is held by the ten biggest clonotypes.

The same sample was also studied in work on yellow fever vaccine responses in identical twins. As the second paper documents: According to the authors, in identical twins the way T cells responded to vaccination appeared partly convergent and partly personalized. In the study, vaccine-responding T cell clones were precisely tracked in identical twins.

Input material: PBMCs. The TCR originated in a woman aged 18-35 years in good health.

The DNA reads as follows: TGCGCCAGCAGCCAAGCCGGGAGAGGAGCAGATACGCAGTATTTT. Its coded protein is CASSQAGRGADTQYF. The chain uses TRBV4-3 and TRBJ2-3, and perhaps TRBD2 as D gene, on 6 matching bases. The germline V gene yields LGHNA for CDR1 and YSLEER for CDR2. V sheds 1 base and J sheds 4 bases, leaving 12 bases between their ends. The CDR3 measures 15 amino acids from cysteine to phenylalanine. Here the CDR3 DNA is all that survives: 45 bases in frame from base 1.